What follows describes a single TCR beta chain. The specificity of this receptor is unknown. Base qualities are not recorded, but no much larger clone differs from it by a single base. These data are taken from a study of cytomegalovirus exposure and HLA in healthy donors (dated by TCRdb to the late 2010s). With regard to the full study: In an earlier analysis of 550 to 750 of the donors, 250 to 350 Gb of sequence data and 95 million to 130 million unique TCR beta sequences from 150 million to 200 million T cells were reported. A handful of DR-DQ haplotypes were handled as single units for association and clustering because linkage in the cohort was strong. Rather than drawing on any new phenotypic data, the later analysis identified candidate immune exposures from TCR beta sequences and the way those sequences occurred across donors. Besides the first cohort of roughly 660 subjects, a separate validation cohort made up of 120 different subjects was used. HLA typing covered class I and class II loci at four-digit resolution. Among 300 to 500 genotyped donors of the cohort, an average of approximately 220,000 unique TCR beta nucleotide sequences was sequenced per donor, of which about 18% were non-productive. To predict cytomegalovirus infection status, the study brought together high-throughput TCR immunosequencing, statistical association of individual TCRs with disease status, and machine learning. Among the roughly 390 genotyped donors, about 83% belonged to the genetic ancestry cluster associated with self-reported Caucasian donors. The number of donors typed differed by locus, with 629-630 for A, B, C, DRB1 and DQB1, 522 for DQA1, 600 to 610 for DPA1, and about 450 for DPB1. A later genetic analysis took genome-wide SNP genotypes for about 65% of the roughly 670 donors and used that subset as a discovery cohort. In a later analysis, previously published TCR beta repertoires from several hundred donors were re-analyzed and high-resolution HLA genotyping was added so that TCR occurrence patterns could be studied. Every discovery cohort repertoire had been produced on one sequencing platform. Donor age, sex, ethnicity and CMV serostatus were collected together with the repertoire data. In an earlier analysis of a few hundred of the donors, high-throughput TCR beta sequencing was used to judge whether each TCR beta V gene segment behaved as functional or pseudogenic. The study was designed to test whether signatures of past pathogen exposure could be identified by cataloging public T cell receptors. The study profiled the T cell repertoires of 666 subjects by immunosequencing and related them to cytomegalovirus serostatus. An early release that covered fewer than 750 HLA-typed donors contained 300 to 350 gigabases of sequencing data and tens of millions of unique TCR sequences.

V is clipped by 9 bases and J by 10 bases, and the sequence between their germline boundaries is 16 bases long. The CDR3 starts with the cysteine, ends with the phenylalanine, and has 12 residues. Only CDR3 DNA is held: 36 bases, read in frame from base 1. CDR1 and CDR2, looked up from the germline V gene, are SNHLY and FYNNEI. Library preparation used the immunoSEQ multiplex PCR assay. The multiplex PCR relied on a mix of 60 forward primers for TCR Vbeta segments and 13 reverse primers for TCR Jbeta segments. The CDR3 region of rearranged TCR beta genes was amplified from genomic DNA by a multiplex PCR assay. Amplified TCR beta libraries were sequenced as 87-base-pair reads on the Illumina HiSeq System. The published analysis was carried out like this. A later analysis tallied 80 million to 95 million unique TCR beta chains across the 600 to 700 repertoires, and around 10 million of those chains were shared by two or more donors. A nearest-neighbor algorithm error-corrected the raw reads and collapsed the reads into unique sequences, merging closely related sequences to remove PCR and sequencing errors. CDR3 sequences were aligned to IMGT reference sequences to assign V, D and J gene segments. For a sequence to be retained, at least a six-nucleotide match to both a V gene segment and a J gene segment was required. A rearrangement was called productive if the CDR3 had no stop codons and remained in frame with V and J, and every other rearrangement was called non-productive. CDR3 was defined by IMGT convention, running from the second conserved V-encoded cysteine to the conserved J-encoded phenylalanine. The earlier analysis of around 640 of the donors excluded sequences that lacked an unambiguous match to a single V gene segment. An earlier analysis of several hundred of the donors called V segments functional above 56.7% productive rearrangements and segregating when the between-donor standard deviation exceeded 5%. A statistical classification framework was built to diagnose cytomegalovirus status from the catalog of TCR beta chain sequences. V and J gene assignment, in a later analysis, came from comparing TCR nucleotide sequences with IMGT/GENE-DB human TR gene sequences. Using the TCRdist pipeline, a later analysis assigned CDR3 sequences along with most-parsimonious VDJ recombination scenarios. In a later analysis, each TCR beta chain was defined by its CDR3 amino acid sequence together with its V-gene family, and reads lacking a unique V-gene family were excluded. As a way to deal with suspected cross-contamination and a sequencing artifact, a later analysis dropped under 600 nucleotide sequences that were highly shared and had low generation probability. In a later analysis, a clonal expansion index was calculated for each public chain from normalized within-repertoire ranks of inferred template counts. In a later analysis, generation probabilities were computed with a VDJ recombination model fitted to out-of-frame rearrangements, and the resulting probabilities were checked against IGoR. In a later analysis, TCR-TCR, TCR-HLA and TCR-CMV co-occurrence was scored with hypergeometric tests, and a repertoire-size bias correction was applied to TCR pairs. In a later analysis, false discovery rates were estimated by permuting HLA or CMV assignments 20 times. In a later analysis, co-occurring TCRs were grouped using DBSCAN, and TCRdist sequence similarity was added for clustering within HLA-allele-positive subsets. Co-occurrence clustering excluded repertoires with fewer than 30,000 or more than 120,000 public chains, plus five with anomalous nucleotide sharing. As stored in TCRdb, this immuneACCESS dataset retains in-frame rearrangements with V and J assigned. A fraction of the clones does not appear; measured against another copy, unresolved V genes explain less than half of the discrepancy, and the remainder lacks a known reason. Clonal size and the V and J genes are those of that table, whereas D and trimming came from the DNA. The sample includes around 100,000 clones, with roughly three quarters observed a single time. The ten largest clones take up about a tenth of the sample.

General conclusions and limits of the study: Linkage disequilibrium might explain the correlated functional status among segregating V segments, but an unknown experimental factor could not be excluded. Compared with equally common non-associated chains, HLA-associated TCR beta chains in a later analysis were more clonally expanded and had lower generation probabilities. Because counts were too low, approximately 18 rarely observed V segments, including chromosome 9 orphons, were excluded from the earlier analysis of 587 of the donors. Most TCR sequences were observed very rarely across donors, whereas some public TCRs were present in many individuals. Some IMGT-functional V segments, including TRBV6-2 and TRBV6-3, could not be distinguished by the 87-base-pair reads and were therefore excluded. According to a later analysis, parvovirus B19, influenza, CMV and Epstein-Barr virus appeared linked to several top co-occurrence clusters. Strong co-occurrence of HLA alleles, especially DR and DQ, made assigning TCR associations to individual alleles difficult. A later analysis found that TCR association rates varied across HLA loci, with DRB1 alleles showing the most associated TCRs and HLA-C alleles the fewest. The authors suggested that the approach could potentially be generalized to other disease states and immunological phenotypes. Sequencing depth was assumed to be roughly uniform across donors in the presence/absence analyses, though that assumption may not hold. A cluster of highly shared sequence variants was judged likely to represent a technical artifact of the sequencing pipeline. Compared with the 666-donor mean, donors in an Asian-associated ancestry cluster had fewer N-insertions in productive TCRs, according to a later genetic analysis. In the study, 150 to 200 TCR beta chains were listed as associated with cytomegalovirus. Three of the identified cytomegalovirus-associated TCR beta chains were confirmed in vitro to be specific for cytomegalovirus antigens. In an earlier analysis of 587 of the donors, most TCR beta V segments appeared in productive rearrangements about 90% or about 30% of the time, broadly matching IMGT annotations. Because some donors lacked HLA typing at each locus, the association tests relied only on the typed subset. Specific HLA alleles were associated with 15,000 to 20,000 TCR beta sequences at a false discovery rate of 0.05 in a later analysis. Only TCR beta chains were sequenced in this cohort, and the absence of alpha or paired-chain data limited detectable features. For the cohort, immune exposure information was limited to CMV serostatus. V-gene and J-gene trimming of TCR beta chains was associated with a missense DCLRE1C variant in a later genetic analysis, and the association was replicated in an independent cohort. A further reported finding was that TCR beta sequences accurately predicted the HLA-A and HLA-B alleles for most subjects in the first cohort. The classifier was reported to diagnose cytomegalovirus status with high specificity and sensitivity in both the original cohort and the validation cohort. According to a later analysis, most CMV-associated TCR beta chains appeared to be HLA-restricted, and the HLA associations seemed to be driven largely by CMV exposure.

The cohort was made up of approximately 670 healthy bone marrow donors. All cohort members were sampled while nominally healthy, although unrecorded immune exposures were likely present. The donor was CMV seropositive and was included in the group of 289 seropositive cohort members. A peripheral blood sample was provided by each donor, and peripheral blood mononuclear cells were used for TCR beta sequencing. Genomic DNA was extracted from the blood cell samples with the Qiagen DNeasy Blood Extraction Kit. The clonotype originates from a woman under 30 in good health and CMV-seropositive. This chain joins TRBV2 to TRBJ2-1; 7 matching bases give a weak D call of TRBD2. Sample: PBMCs. The nucleotides read TGTGCCAGTAAAGGGGGGGGCCCCGAGCAGTTCTTC. This yields the protein CASKGGGPEQFF.